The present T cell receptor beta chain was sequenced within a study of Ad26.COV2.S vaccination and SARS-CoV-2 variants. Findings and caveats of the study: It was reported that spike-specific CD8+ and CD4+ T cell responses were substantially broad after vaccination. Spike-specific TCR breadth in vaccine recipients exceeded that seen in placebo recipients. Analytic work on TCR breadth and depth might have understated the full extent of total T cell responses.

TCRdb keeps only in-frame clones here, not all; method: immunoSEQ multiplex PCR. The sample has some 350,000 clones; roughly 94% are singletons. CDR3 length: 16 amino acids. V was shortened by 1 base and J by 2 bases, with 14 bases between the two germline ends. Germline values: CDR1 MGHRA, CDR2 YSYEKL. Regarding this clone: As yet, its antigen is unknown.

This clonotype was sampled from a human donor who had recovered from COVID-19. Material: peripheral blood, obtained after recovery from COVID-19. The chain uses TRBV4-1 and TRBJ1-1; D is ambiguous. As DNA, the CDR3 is TGCGCCAGCAGCCAAGGCCGACTTTGGGGAAACACTGAAGCTTTCTTT. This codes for CASSQGRLWGNTEAFF.